This T cell receptor (beta chain) came from a study of shared clonotypes between healthy human individuals. Notes on this clone: Its cognate antigen is unknown.

Assay: immunoSEQ multiplex PCR; the TCRdb copy retains only in-frame clones and omits some. Here the sample spans about 2.4 million clones, roughly nine tenths being singletons. Study results and caveats: Among the subsets, naive ones generally showed larger estimated richness than memory ones. Non-shared clonotypes displayed generation probabilities falling below those of clonotypes present in all four donors.

The CDR3 consists of 14 residues. V was cut by 3 bases and J by 0 bases, with 6 bases left in between. Germline assignment: CDR1 SGDLS and CDR2 YYNGEE. This clonotype originated in a man between 18 and 29 years old in good health. This chain connects TRBV9 to TRBJ1-4, with unresolved D. Sequencing was performed on naive CD4+ T cells sorted from blood. The subset was: CD45RA+ positively selected. The CDR3, as DNA: TGTGCCAGCAGCGAACATGCAACTAATGAAAAACTGTTTTTT. It is translated as CASSEHATNEKLFF.